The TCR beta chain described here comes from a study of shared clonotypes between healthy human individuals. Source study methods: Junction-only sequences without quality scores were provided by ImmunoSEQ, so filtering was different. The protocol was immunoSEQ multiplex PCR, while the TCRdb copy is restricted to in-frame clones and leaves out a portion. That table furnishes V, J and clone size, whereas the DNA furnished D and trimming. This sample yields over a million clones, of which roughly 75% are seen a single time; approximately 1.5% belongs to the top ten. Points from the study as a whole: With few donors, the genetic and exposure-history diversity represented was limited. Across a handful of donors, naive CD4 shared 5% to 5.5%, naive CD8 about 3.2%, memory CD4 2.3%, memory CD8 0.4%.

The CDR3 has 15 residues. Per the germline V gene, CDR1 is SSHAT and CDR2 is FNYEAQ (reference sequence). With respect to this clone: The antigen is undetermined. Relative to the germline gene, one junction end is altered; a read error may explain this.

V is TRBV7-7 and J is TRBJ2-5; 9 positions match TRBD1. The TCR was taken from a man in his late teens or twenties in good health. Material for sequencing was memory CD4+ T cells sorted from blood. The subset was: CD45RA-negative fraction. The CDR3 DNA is TGTGCTAGCAGCAGGGGACAGGGAGGGCAAGAGACCCAGTACTTC. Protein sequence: CASSRGQGGQETQYF. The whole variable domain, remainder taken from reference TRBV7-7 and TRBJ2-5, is GAGVSQSPRYKVTKRGQDVTLRCDPISSHATLYWYQQALGQGPEFLTYFNYEAQPDKSGLPSDRFSAERPEGSISTLTIQRTEQRDSAMYRCASSRGQGGQETQYFGPGTRLLVL.